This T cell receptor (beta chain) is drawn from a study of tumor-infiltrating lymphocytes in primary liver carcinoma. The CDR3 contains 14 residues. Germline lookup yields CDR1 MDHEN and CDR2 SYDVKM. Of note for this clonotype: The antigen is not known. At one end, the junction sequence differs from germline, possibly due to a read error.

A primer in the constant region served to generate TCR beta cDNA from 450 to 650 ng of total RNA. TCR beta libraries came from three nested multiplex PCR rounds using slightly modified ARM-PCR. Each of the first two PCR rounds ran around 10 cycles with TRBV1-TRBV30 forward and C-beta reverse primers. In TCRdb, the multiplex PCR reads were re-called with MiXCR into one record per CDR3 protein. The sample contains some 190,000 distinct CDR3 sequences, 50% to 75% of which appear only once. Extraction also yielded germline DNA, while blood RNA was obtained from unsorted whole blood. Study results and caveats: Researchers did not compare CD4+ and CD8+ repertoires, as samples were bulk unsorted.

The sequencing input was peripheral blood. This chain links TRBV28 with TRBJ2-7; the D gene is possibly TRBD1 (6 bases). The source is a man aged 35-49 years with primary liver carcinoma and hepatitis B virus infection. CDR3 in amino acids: CVSTSDRKTYEQYF. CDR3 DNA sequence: TGTGTCAGCACTTCGGACAGAAAAACCTACGAGCAGTACTTC.